This entry describes one T cell receptor beta chain. Data came from immunoSEQ multiplex PCR; TCRdb stores just in-frame clones and leaves some out. The profile shows approximately 390,000 clones, around nine tenths of them singletons. The sample originates from a study of blood T cell repertoires in COVID-19. This CDR3 has 14 residues. V dropped 8 bases and J dropped 1 base, with 11 bases sitting between them. Germline CDR1 LGHDT, CDR2 YNNKEL (reference sequence). The receptor was isolated from a woman aged 50 to 60 who had recovered from COVID-19. This chain connects TRBV3-1 (or the pseudogene TRBV3-2) to TRBJ2-2; tentative D call: TRBD2 (6 bases). Sequencing used PBMCs or T cells enriched from blood (not recorded which). Here the CDR3 DNA reads TGTGCCAGCTCTTTGGGAGGGAACACCGGGGAGCTGTTTTTT. It specifies CASSLGGNTGELFF.